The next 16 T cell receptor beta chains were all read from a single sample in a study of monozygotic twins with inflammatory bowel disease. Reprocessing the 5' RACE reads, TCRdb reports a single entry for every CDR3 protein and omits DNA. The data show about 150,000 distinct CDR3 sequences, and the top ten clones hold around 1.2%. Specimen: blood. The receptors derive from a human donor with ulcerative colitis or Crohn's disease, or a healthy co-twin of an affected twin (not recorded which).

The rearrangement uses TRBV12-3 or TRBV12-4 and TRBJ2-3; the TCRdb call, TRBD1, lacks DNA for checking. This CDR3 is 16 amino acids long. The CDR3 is CASSRDRLIVTDTQYF.

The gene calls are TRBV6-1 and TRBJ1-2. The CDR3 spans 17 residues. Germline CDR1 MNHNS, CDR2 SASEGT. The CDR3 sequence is CASSQPKGVKSNYGYTF.

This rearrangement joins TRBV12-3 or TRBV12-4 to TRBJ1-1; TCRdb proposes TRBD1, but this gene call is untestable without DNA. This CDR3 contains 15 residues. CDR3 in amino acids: CASSFKGAENTEAFF.

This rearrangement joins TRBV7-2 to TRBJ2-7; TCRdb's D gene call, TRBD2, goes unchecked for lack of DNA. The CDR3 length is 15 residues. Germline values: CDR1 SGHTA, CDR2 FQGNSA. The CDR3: CASSLVEGPVAEQYF.

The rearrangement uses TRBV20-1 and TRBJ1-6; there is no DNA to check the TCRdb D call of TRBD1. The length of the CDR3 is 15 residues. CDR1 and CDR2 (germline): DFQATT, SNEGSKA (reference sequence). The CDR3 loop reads CSASLDRGQRSPLHF.

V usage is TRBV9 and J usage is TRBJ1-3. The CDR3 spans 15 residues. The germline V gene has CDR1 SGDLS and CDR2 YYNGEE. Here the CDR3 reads CASSANIFSGNTIYF. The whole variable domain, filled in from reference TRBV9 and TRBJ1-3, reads DSGVTQTPKHLITATGQRVTLRCSPRSGDLSVYWYQQSLDQGLQFLIQYYNGEERAKGNILERFSAQQFPDLHSELNLSSLELGDSALYFCASSANIFSGNTIYFGEGSWLTVV.

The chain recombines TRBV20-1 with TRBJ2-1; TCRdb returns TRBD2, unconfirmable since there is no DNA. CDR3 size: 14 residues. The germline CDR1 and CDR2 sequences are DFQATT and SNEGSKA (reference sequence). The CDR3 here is CSARVRREVDEQFF.

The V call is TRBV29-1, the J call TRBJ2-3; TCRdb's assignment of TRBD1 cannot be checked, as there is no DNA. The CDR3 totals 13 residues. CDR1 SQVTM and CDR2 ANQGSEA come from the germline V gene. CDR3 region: CSVGTGPVDTQYF.

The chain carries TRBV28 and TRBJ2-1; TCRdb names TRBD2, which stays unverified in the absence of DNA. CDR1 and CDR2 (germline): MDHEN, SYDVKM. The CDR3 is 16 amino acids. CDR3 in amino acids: CASSSLSSGANNEQFF.

The CDR3: CASRDPGDINTEAFF. The chain is built from TRBV6-2 or TRBV6-3 and TRBJ1-1; TCRdb's D call, TRBD1, is unchecked because there is no DNA. This CDR3 contains 15 residues. Germline V gene lookup returns CDR1 MNHEY and CDR2 SVGEGT.

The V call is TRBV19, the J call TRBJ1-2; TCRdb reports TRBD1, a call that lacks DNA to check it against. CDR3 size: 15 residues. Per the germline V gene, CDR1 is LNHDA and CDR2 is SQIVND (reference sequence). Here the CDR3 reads CASSAGQSRHYGYTF.

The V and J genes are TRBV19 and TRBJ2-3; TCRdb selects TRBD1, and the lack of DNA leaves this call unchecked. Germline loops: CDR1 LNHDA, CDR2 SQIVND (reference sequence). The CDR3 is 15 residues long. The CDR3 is CASSFQAGGSDTQYF.

The CDR3 sequence is CASSSGQSNQPQHF. The chain has TRBV6-6 and TRBJ1-5; as DNA is missing, the TRBD1 call by TCRdb cannot be tested. CDR1 and CDR2 (germline): MNHNY, SVGAGI (reference sequence). The CDR3 spans 14 residues.

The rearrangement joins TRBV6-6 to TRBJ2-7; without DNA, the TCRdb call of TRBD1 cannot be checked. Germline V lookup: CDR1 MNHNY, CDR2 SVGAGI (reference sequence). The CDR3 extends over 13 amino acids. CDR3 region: CASSNNQGSEQYF.

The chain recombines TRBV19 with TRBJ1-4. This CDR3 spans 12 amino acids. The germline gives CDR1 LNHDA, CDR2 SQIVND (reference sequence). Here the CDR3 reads CASMERGEKLFF.

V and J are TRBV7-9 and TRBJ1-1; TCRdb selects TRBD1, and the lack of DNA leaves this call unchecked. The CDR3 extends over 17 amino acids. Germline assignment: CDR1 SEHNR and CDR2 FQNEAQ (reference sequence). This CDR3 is CASSKRSGGAVDTEAFF.